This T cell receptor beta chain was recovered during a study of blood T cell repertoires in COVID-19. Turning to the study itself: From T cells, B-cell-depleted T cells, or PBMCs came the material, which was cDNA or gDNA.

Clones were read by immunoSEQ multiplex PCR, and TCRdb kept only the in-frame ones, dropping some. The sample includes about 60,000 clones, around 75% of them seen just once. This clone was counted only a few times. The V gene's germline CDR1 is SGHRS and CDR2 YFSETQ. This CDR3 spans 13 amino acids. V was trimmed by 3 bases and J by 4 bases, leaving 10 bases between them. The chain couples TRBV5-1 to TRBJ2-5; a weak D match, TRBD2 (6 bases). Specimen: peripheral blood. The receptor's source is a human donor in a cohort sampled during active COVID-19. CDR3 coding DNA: TGCGCCAGCAGCTCCGGGAGCGGAGAGACCCAGTACTTC. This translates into CASSSGSGETQYF.